Below, 18 T cell receptor beta chains from the same sample are listed, as sequenced in a study of spatial heterogeneity in lung cancer. Time point described: sample taken at primary tumor resection. Unsorted whole RNA of tumor, nontumor lung or frozen PBMC was sequenced. From the 5' RACE reads, TCRdb called clonotypes with MiXCR, one entry per CDR3 protein. The data show more than 8,000 distinct CDR3 sequences, roughly 6% seen once. The input for sequencing was PBMCs, taken at surgery. The origin of the receptors is a male donor with early-stage non-small cell lung cancer.

This clonotype was counted between two and nine times. The chain has TRBV12-5 and TRBJ2-3, with 16 bases aligning to TRBD2. With V trimmed by 2 bases and J by 6 bases, 5 bases remained unmatched. The CDR3 has 17 amino acids. The germline gives CDR1 LGHNT, CDR2 FRNRAP. CDR3 in DNA: TGTGCTAGTGGTTTGACGGGGACTAGCGGGAGGGCGGATACGCAGTATTTT. The encoded protein is CASGLTGTSGRADTQYF.

This clonotype was seen many times. V usage is TRBV12-3 or TRBV12-4 and J usage is TRBJ1-6; D is unclear. The CDR3 consists of 14 residues. V lost 6 bases and J lost 0, with 6 bases in between. The CDR3 loop is CASRGSSYNSPLHF. Written as DNA, the CDR3 is TGTGCCAGCAGGGGGAGCTCCTATAATTCACCCCTCCACTTT.

This clonotype was counted ten times or more. This chain links TRBV7-2 with TRBJ1-4; D is possibly TRBD1 (6 bases). This CDR3 spans 14 amino acids. Trimming took off 1 base at V and 7 bases at J, with 10 bases between the two ends. The germline V gene has CDR1 SGHTA and CDR2 FQGNSA. The CDR3 spells CASSLEGHFEKLFF. The CDR3 coding sequence is TGTGCCAGCAGCTTAGAGGGACACTTTGAAAAACTGTTTTTT.

This clonotype was detected only a few times. In DNA, the CDR3 is TGTGCCATCAGTGGTGGCGGCGTGGAGCAGTACTTC. Protein: CAISGGGVEQYF. This chain uses TRBV10-3 with TRBJ2-7; D gene unclear. The germline V gene encodes CDR1 ENHRY and CDR2 SYGVKD. Trimming stripped 4 bases from V and 7 bases from J, with 11 bases between. The CDR3 sequence is 12 residues long.

The chain is built from TRBV7-2 and TRBJ1-1; D remains unclear. The CDR3 has 14 residues. Germline V gene sequence: CDR1 SGHTA, CDR2 FQGNSA. V lost 1 base, J lost 2 bases, and 8 bases lay in between. This CDR3 reads CASSLVEGNTEAFF. The DNA for the CDR3 is TGTGCCAGCAGCTTAGTCGAAGGAAACACTGAAGCTTTCTTT.

This clonotype is classed as medium-sized. This chain connects TRBV29-1 to TRBJ2-7, with 11 bases matching TRBD1. V was clipped by 4 bases and J by 3 bases; unmatched bases: 8. Germline CDR1 SQVTM, CDR2 ANQGSEA. This CDR3 has 15 residues. CDR3 DNA sequence: TGCAGCGTTGGGTGCTCGGACAGGGGGCGCTACGAGCAGTACTTC. Its protein is CSVGCSDRGRYEQYF.

This clonotype has at least ten counts. The genes are TRBV5-1 and TRBJ2-7, with 7 positions matching TRBD2. This CDR3 has 15 residues. The trim removed 3 bases at V and 5 bases at J, leaving 11 bases unmatched. Germline V gene data show CDR1 as SGHRS and CDR2 as YFSETQ. CDR3 nucleotides: TGCGCCAGCAGCTGGACGGGCGGGAGTGTGGACGAGCAGTACTTC. This gives the protein CASSWTGGSVDEQYF.

This clonotype appeared a few times. The V call is TRBV11-2, the J call TRBJ2-5, with D possibly called TRBD1 or TRBD2 (6 bases each). The germline V and J ends were trimmed by 0 bases and 5 bases, with 13 bases remaining between them. Looked up from germline, CDR1 is SGHAT and CDR2 is FQNNGV. This CDR3 is 15 amino acids long. The CDR3 coding sequence is TGTGCCAGCAGCTTAGATCAAGGGGGGCTTGAGACCCAGTACTTC. This gives the protein CASSLDQGGLETQYF. The complete variable domain, with remaining parts taken from reference TRBV11-2 and TRBJ2-5, reads EAGVAQSPRYKIIEKRQSVAFWCNPISGHATLYWYQQILGQGPKLLIQFQNNGVVDDSQLPKDRFSAERLKGVDSTLKIQPAKLEDSAVYLCASSLDQGGLETQYFGPGTRLLVL.

This clonotype was recorded many times. This chain connects TRBV12-3 or TRBV12-4 to TRBJ2-1; 15 bases line up with TRBD2. V was pared by 6 bases and J by 9 bases, with 3 bases of the junction left unmatched. This CDR3 region has 14 residues. CDR3 bases: TGTGCCAGCAGAGGACTAGCGGGAGGGGGTGAGCAGTTCTTC. It translates to CASRGLAGGGEQFF.

This clonotype is deemed medium-sized (0.01 to 0.1%). This chain connects TRBV7-2 to TRBJ2-5, with TRBD1 matching over 9 bases. Germline trimming cut 8 bases from V and 7 bases from J; bases unmatched to any gene: 8. Looked up from germline, CDR1 is SGHTA and CDR2 is FQGNSA. The CDR3 runs to 13 residues. The CDR3 coding sequence is TGTGCCAGCGGCGGGACAGGGAGGGTGACCCAGTACTTC. This encodes CASGGTGRVTQYF. Filled out from reference TRBV7-2 and TRBJ2-5, the complete variable domain reads GAGVSQSPSNKVTEKGKDVELRCDPISGHTALYWYRQSLGQGLEFLIYFQGNSAPDKSGLPSDRFSAERTGGSVSTLTIQRTQQEDSAVYLCASGGTGRVTQYFGPGTRLLVL.

This clonotype was detected many times. This chain uses TRBV2 with TRBJ1-5; the D gene is possibly TRBD1 (5 bases). Trimming removed 6 bases at V and 5 bases at J, with 8 bases between. The germline CDR1 and CDR2 sequences are SNHLY and FYNNEI. The CDR3 contains 12 residues. The CDR3 reads CASRGEDQPQHF. The DNA of the CDR3 is TGTGCCAGCAGGGGGGAGGATCAGCCCCAGCATTTT.

V and J are TRBV7-9 and TRBJ2-1, with 11 positions matching TRBD2. This CDR3 region has 16 residues. The trim removed 4 bases at V and 9 bases at J, leaving 11 bases unmatched. Germline V gene lookup returns CDR1 SEHNR and CDR2 FQNEAQ (reference sequence). The CDR3 DNA reads as TGTGCCAGCAGCTGGGATCCCACTAGCGGGAGACTTGAGCAGTTCTTC. This sequence encodes CASSWDPTSGRLEQFF. Based on the CDR3 plus reference TRBV7-9 and TRBJ2-1, the full variable domain is DTGVSQNPRHKITKRGQNVTFRCDPISEHNRLYWYRQTLGQGPEFLTYFQNEAQLEKSRLLSDRFSAERPKGSFSTLEIQRTEQGDSAMYLCASSWDPTSGRLEQFFGPGTRLTVL.

The V gene is TRBV10-3, the J gene TRBJ2-1; maybe TRBD2 (7 bases). V was cut by 11 bases and J by 7 bases, with 18 bases left in between. This CDR3 has 13 residues. Per germline, CDR1 ENHRY and CDR2 SYGVKD. The CDR3 DNA reads as TGTGCCCTACGCGGGGGCGAGGTGAATGAGCAGTTCTTC. As protein: CALRGGEVNEQFF.

In its sample, this clonotype was seen a few times. The V and J genes are TRBV5-1 and TRBJ1-1, with D unclear. Germline V gene sequence: CDR1 SGHRS, CDR2 YFSETQ. The germline V and J ends were trimmed by 0 bases and 5 bases, with 8 bases remaining between them. The CDR3 totals 13 residues. CDR3 sequence: CASSLAPQTEAFF. Written as DNA, the CDR3 is TGCGCCAGCAGCTTGGCCCCACAGACTGAAGCTTTCTTT.

This clonotype was seen many times. The V and J genes are TRBV5-4 and TRBJ1-5, with D possibly matching TRBD1 (5 bases). CDR3 size: 16 residues. CDR1 and CDR2 from the germline V gene are SGHNT and YYREEE (reference sequence). The germline V and J ends were trimmed by 2 bases and 7 bases, with 19 bases remaining between them. The DNA of the CDR3 is TGTGCCAGCAGCTTTGGCGGGGGGGTGGTTGACCAGCCCCAGCATTTT. It is translated as CASSFGGGVVDQPQHF.

This clonotype was observed at least ten times. This rearrangement joins TRBV28 to TRBJ2-6; maybe TRBD1 (5 bases). The germline V and J ends were trimmed by 8 bases and 0 bases, with 11 bases remaining between them. There are 15 residues in the CDR3. Germline V gene lookup returns CDR1 MDHEN and CDR2 SYDVKM. CDR3: CASSGHSSGANVLTF. As DNA, the CDR3 is TGTGCCAGCTCCGGACATTCCTCTGGGGCCAACGTCCTGACTTTC.

This clonotype came up many times. The chain couples TRBV20-1 to TRBJ2-3, with D perhaps being TRBD1 or TRBD2 (5 bases each). Germline CDR1 DFQATT, CDR2 SNEGSKA (reference sequence). There are 13 residues in the CDR3. V lost 1 base and J 5 bases, leaving 10 bases between the germline ends. The CDR3 DNA is TGCAGTGCTAGAGGGGACGGGATAGATACGCAGTATTTT. Translated, it gives CSARGDGIDTQYF.

The chain uses TRBV7-2 and TRBJ2-3; no reliable D call. CDR1 and CDR2 from the germline V gene are SGHTA and FQGNSA. There are 14 residues in the CDR3. Trimming cost V 7 bases and J 1 base, with 12 bases left between them. CDR3 bases: TGTGCCAGCACCCTAACCATCGGCACAGATACGCAGTATTTT. Its translation is CASTLTIGTDTQYF. Variable domain in full (rest from reference TRBV7-2 and TRBJ2-3): GAGVSQSPSNKVTEKGKDVELRCDPISGHTALYWYRQSLGQGLEFLIYFQGNSAPDKSGLPSDRFSAERTGGSVSTLTIQRTQQEDSAVYLCASTLTIGTDTQYFGPGTRLTVL.